This is a list of T cell receptor beta chains from one sample in a study of OX40 agonist ivuxolimab in advanced cancers. Method: immunoSEQ multiplex PCR; TCRdb's copy keeps in-frame clones and lacks some. This sample carries about 64,000 clones, approximately 90% of them seen once, and the ten largest clones take roughly 3%. This sample comprised CD4+ or CD8+ T cells sorted from blood, obtained in a trial of the OX40 agonist ivuxolimab. These receptors all come from an adult with an advanced solid tumor such as melanoma, head and neck, liver or kidney cancer. The conserved cysteine and the conserved F or W are not part of the CDR3 here. The order of the fields is V gene, CDR3 protein.

TRBV6-5,ASGYRGPEQY
TRBV28,ASSSLPNEKLF
TRBV21-1,ASSKASRGRENEQF
TRBV4-3,ASSQDRWLGNTIY
TRBV14,ASSQGTDYGYT
TRBV2,ASSRTSSGDPQH
TRBV18,ASSPPLWEADYNEQF
TRBV29-1,SVAEQGFETQY
TRBV7-9,ASSLGVVAF
TRBV20-1,SAAGGLGAF
TRBV2,ASREGLAGAYEQY
TRBV7-2,ASSPAWGNQPQH
TRBV29-1,SVEDPAQGYYEQY
TRBV6-1,ATRTSASTDTQY
TRBV2,ASRGGDYWANVLT
TRBV7-9,ASSLDGSLQQY
TRBV9,ASSSGTGSTDTQY
TRBV19,ASSQGGRGTDTQY
TRBV9,ASSVGRLNYEQY
TRBV7-9,ASRTIDSRVPYEQY
TRBV7-2,ASSFSGDGTQY
TRBV11-3,ASSARGTVNTGELF
TRBV6-5,ASSRDRLNYEQY
TRBV7-2,ASSPGLAGSNEQF
TRBV7-9,ASSLVGLAGRNEQF
TRBV6-5,ASGIGTKGKLF
TRBV7-2,ASSLGLAVYEQY
TRBV18,ASSPPTQEGEKLF
TRBV23-1,ASSGQY
TRBV5-1,ASSPGLAGVNEQF
TRBV5-6,ASRSTGSGNTIY
TRBV19,ATNRGEFGTEAF
TRBV4-1,ASSQNGGVAF
TRBV9,ASSVAGFMAPAF
TRBV27,ASSPSTEQPQH
TRBV13,ASRRYDTNYEQY
TRBV30,AWGTGDYGYT
TRBV11-3,ASSLGRGSETQY
TRBV7-2,ASSKGLAGVGEQY
TRBV25-1,ASSRQGGNTEAF
TRBV6-6,ASRPLDAGELF
TRBV30,AWTRKSDNEKLF
TRBV11-3,ASSLTGFGTEAF
TRBV5-1,ASSLEGTSGSADTQY
TRBV7-2,ASSVPGSYTEAF
TRBV28,ASSSGAGTGGPEAF
TRBV4-3,ASSQDSAYGYT
TRBV4-2,ASSQAQEYEQY
TRBV6-5,ASRYSGRAGTQY
TRBV15,ATSRGGEYGYT
TRBV7-2,ASSLRTGNQPQH